The clone carrying this TCR beta chain was seen at least ten times. This specimen belongs to a study of regulatory T cells in long-lasting Graves disease. The TCR beta library used iRepertoire HTBI primers with Arm-PCR amplification of CDR3. TCRdb fed the multiplex PCR reads into MiXCR, producing one record per CDR3 protein. The sample comprises some 420,000 distinct CDR3 sequences, less than 25% of which are singletons, and under 15% rests with the top ten. Time point meaning: persistent/refractory GD, antithyroid drugs over 5 years with positive TRAb. The TCR library was made from RNA extracted from PBMCs. V was trimmed by 2 bases and J by 2 bases, leaving 4 bases between them. The length of the CDR3 is 13 residues. Germline values: CDR1 SGHNT, CDR2 YENEEA.

The starting material was peripheral blood mononuclear cells (PBMCs), obtained when the disease was refractory, from a patient treated with antithyroid drugs. This chain uses TRBV11-3 with TRBJ1-3; D not resolved. This TCR came from a female donor with Graves disease. The CDR3 DNA follows: TGTGCCAGCAGCTTATATCCTGGAAACACCATATATTTT. Its protein is CASSLYPGNTIYF. The full variable domain, rest sourced from reference TRBV11-3 and TRBJ1-3, is EAGVVQSPRYKIIEKKQPVAFWCNPISGHNTLYWYLQNLGQGPELLIRYENEEAVDDSQLPKDRFSAERLKGVDSTLKIQPAELGDSAVYLCASSLYPGNTIYFGEGSWLTVV.